One sample yielded the 21 T cell receptor beta chains listed below, sequenced in a study of tumor-infiltrating lymphocytes in localized non-small cell lung cancer. Using immunoSEQ multiplex PCR, the repertoire was profiled, and TCRdb retains in-frame clones only, with some absent. This sample has roughly 15,000 clones, with around 66% found just once. What was sequenced was lung tumor tissue. These receptors originate from a human donor with non-small cell lung cancer.

The chain employs TRBV7-6 and TRBJ2-2, with D unresolved. Germline V lookup: CDR1 SGHVS, CDR2 FNYEAQ. The CDR3 extends over 15 amino acids. V dropped 1 base and J dropped 1 base, with 7 bases sitting between them. CDR3 sequence reads: CASSLDTVNTGELFF. The CDR3 nucleotides are TGTGCCAGCAGCTTAGACACGGTGAACACCGGGGAGCTGTTTTTT.

This clone was picked up one time. The chain carries TRBV23-1 and TRBJ2-7, with D possibly being TRBD1 (5 bases). TRBV23-1 falls under the ORF class, with uncertain function. The CDR3 runs to 18 residues. Trimming removed 2 bases from V and 2 bases from J, with 22 bases in between. CDR3 loop: CASSQTLRQSQETYEQYF. CDR3 nucleotide sequence: TGCGCCAGCAGTCAAACCCTTCGACAGTCACAGGAAACCTACGAGCAGTACTTC.

The V and J genes are TRBV6-1 and TRBJ2-4; 12 bases are shared with TRBD1. Germline values: CDR1 MNHNS, CDR2 SASEGT. This CDR3 has 14 amino acids. J lost 8 bases, V lost 6 bases, and 5 bases had no gene match. The CDR3 reads CASSQGQGADIQYF. CDR3 in DNA: TGTGCCAGCAGCCAGGGACAGGGGGCAGACATTCAGTACTTC.

The chain couples TRBV28 to TRBJ2-5, with TRBD1 identical over 7 bases. The V gene's germline CDR1 is MDHEN and CDR2 SYDVKM. This CDR3 has 16 residues. Losses at the gene ends were 5 bases for V and 4 bases for J; bases not matched to a gene: 13. CDR3 amino acids: CASSPPRQGSIETQYF. The CDR3 DNA reads as TGTGCCAGCAGTCCTCCAAGACAGGGATCCATAGAGACCCAGTACTTC.

The chain combines TRBV7-8 with TRBJ1-5; maybe TRBD1 (5 bases). Germline CDR1 and CDR2: SGHVS and FQNEAQ. The CDR3 has 16 amino acids. The V gene lost 5 bases and the J gene lost 3 bases, with 17 bases spanning the gap. The DNA for the CDR3 is TGTGCCAGCAGCCCAGGGTCCAGGGCGGTCAATCAGCCCCAGCATTTT. Its translation is CASSPGSRAVNQPQHF. The whole variable domain, remainder taken from reference TRBV7-8 and TRBJ1-5, is GAGVSQSPRYKVAKRGQDVALRCDPISGHVSLFWYQQALGQGPEFLTYFQNEAQLDKSGLPSDRFFAERPEGSVSTLKIQRTQQEDSAVYLCASSPGSRAVNQPQHFGDGTRLSIL.

The chain is built from TRBV27 and TRBJ2-3; 11 bases are a match to TRBD2. This CDR3 region has 16 residues. V shed 7 bases and J 2 bases; nucleotides not matched to a gene: 8. Germline assignment: CDR1 MNHEY and CDR2 SMNVEV (reference sequence). CDR3 in amino acids: CASTQRSGRATDTQYF. CDR3 DNA sequence: TGTGCCAGCACCCAGCGTAGCGGGAGGGCCACAGATACGCAGTATTTT.

The genes are TRBV6-1 and TRBJ1-4, with 9 bases matching TRBD1. J was trimmed by 8 bases and V by 6 bases; bases with no gene match: 7. This CDR3 region has 14 residues. Germline values: CDR1 MNHNS, CDR2 SASEGT. The CDR3 sequence is CASRAQGAWEKLFF. CDR3 sequence (DNA): TGTGCCAGCAGAGCACAGGGGGCATGGGAAAAACTGTTTTTT.

The rearrangement links TRBV30 to TRBJ2-1, with 15 bases lining up with TRBD2. The CDR3 spans 16 residues. Germline V CDR1 and CDR2: GTSNPN, SVGIG (reference sequence). With 5 bases clipped from V and 0 bases from J, the junction kept 2 bases outside the gene matches. In DNA, the CDR3 is TGTGCCTGGGGACTAGCGGGGGGGGCCTCCTACAATGAGCAGTTCTTC. This codes for CAWGLAGGASYNEQFF.

V is TRBV4-1 and J is TRBJ2-3; TRBD2 matches 13 bases. V lost 8 bases and J lost 3; bases outside the gene matches: 5. CDR3 length equals 15 residues. The germline V gene encodes CDR1 MGHRA and CDR2 YSYEKL. This CDR3 is CASRGLAGATDTQYF. The CDR3 DNA sequence: TGCGCCAGCCGTGGACTAGCGGGAGCTACAGATACGCAGTATTTT.

This clone occurred a few times. The V call is TRBV7-8, the J call TRBJ2-1; 8 bases match TRBD2. V was pared by 1 base and J by 1 base, with 6 bases of the junction left unmatched. Germline-derived CDR1 and CDR2 are SGHVS and FQNEAQ. The CDR3 extends over 17 amino acids. The CDR3 sequence: CASSLGLLAGSYNEQFF. Here the CDR3 DNA reads TGTGCCAGCAGCTTAGGTTTGCTAGCGGGTTCCTACAATGAGCAGTTCTTC.

The rearrangement joins TRBV2 to TRBJ2-1; D is ambiguous. V was trimmed by 7 bases and J by 6 bases, leaving 19 bases between them. Germline-derived CDR1 and CDR2 are SNHLY and FYNNEI. The CDR3 extends over 15 amino acids. CDR3 loop: CASTQVGIPGNEQFF. Written as DNA, the CDR3 is TGTGCCAGCACCCAAGTGGGTATACCCGGCAATGAGCAGTTCTTC.

This rearrangement joins TRBV10-2 to TRBJ2-1; 8 nucleotides align to TRBD1. Germline V gene data show CDR1 as WSHSY and CDR2 as SAAADI. After removal of 6 bases from V and 3 bases from J, the junction contained 7 bases not matched to a gene. CDR3 length: 15 amino acids. The CDR3 loop reads CASRNRGAGYNEQFF. The CDR3 DNA reads TGCGCCAGCAGAAACAGGGGGGCGGGCTACAATGAGCAGTTCTTC.

The genes are TRBV28 and TRBJ2-2, with TRBD2 matching 10 bases. Per germline, CDR1 MDHEN and CDR2 SYDVKM. The trim removed 2 bases at V and 4 bases at J, leaving 1 base unmatched. The length of the CDR3 is 15 residues. Here the CDR3 DNA reads TGTGCCAGCAGTTTACTAGCGGGAGTCACCGGGGAGCTGTTTTTT. As protein: CASSLLAGVTGELFF.

This clone was seen once. The chain is built from TRBV4-1 and TRBJ1-3; perhaps TRBD1 as D (5 bases). V lost 0 bases and J lost 0, with 12 bases in between. The CDR3 runs to 17 residues. Germline values: CDR1 MGHRA, CDR2 YSYEKL. CDR3 protein: CASSQDQGDHSGNTIYF. As DNA, the CDR3 is TGCGCCAGCAGCCAAGATCAAGGGGACCACTCTGGAAACACCATATATTTT.

CDR3 protein: CASSTGLAGGGTQYF. The CDR3, as DNA: TGTGCCAGCAGCACAGGACTAGCGGGAGGTGGTACGCAGTATTTT. This chain links TRBV11-3 with TRBJ2-3; 14 nucleotides align to TRBD2. CDR1 is SGHNT and CDR2 is YENEEA in the germline V gene. The V gene end was trimmed by 5 bases and the J gene end by 8 bases; junction bases not matched to a gene: 6. CDR3 length: 15 residues.

V is TRBV27 and J is TRBJ2-7; 9 bases are a match to TRBD2. With 4 bases clipped from V and 1 base from J, the junction kept 11 bases outside the gene matches. The CDR3 spans 17 residues. Germline CDR1 is MNHEY and CDR2 is SMNVEV (reference sequence). The CDR3 protein is CASSSRMQTSGSYEQYF. The DNA for the CDR3 is TGTGCCAGCAGTTCACGAATGCAGACTAGCGGATCCTACGAGCAGTACTTC.

This clone is deemed medium-sized (0.01 to 0.1%). DNA of the CDR3: TGCGCCAGCAGCCTTTGGGCCGCTCCCGGCGAAAAACTGTTTTTT. This encodes CASSLWAAPGEKLFF. This chain uses TRBV4-1 with TRBJ1-4; D ambiguous. CDR1 is MGHRA and CDR2 is YSYEKL in the germline V gene. V lost 4 bases to trimming and J lost 8 bases, with 17 bases between them. CDR3 length: 15 residues.

The chain has TRBV6-6 and TRBJ2-7; a possible D gene is TRBD2 (5 bases). This CDR3 has 13 amino acids. Trimming removed 6 bases at V and 3 bases at J, with 12 bases between. CDR1 is MNHNY, CDR2 SVGAGI, per germline (reference sequence). The CDR3: CASSLSGGYEQYF. CDR3 in DNA: TGTGCCAGCAGCCTGAGCGGCGGCTACGAGCAGTACTTC.

This sequence joins TRBV7-2 and TRBJ1-5, with a weak D call TRBD1 (6 bases). The CDR3 is made up of 15 amino acids. From germline, CDR1 is SGHTA and CDR2 FQGNSA. Deletions cut 3 bases from V and 7 bases from J, with 16 bases between. The CDR3 region has the DNA TGTGCCAGCAGCTTTGGAGTGGCAGGGGAACAGCCCCAGCATTTT. It yields the protein CASSFGVAGEQPQHF.

The J gene is TRBJ2-5, the V gene TRBV27, with 7 positions matching TRBD1. The germline CDR1 and CDR2 sequences are MNHEY and SMNVEV (reference sequence). The CDR3 spans 14 residues. V lost 6 bases to trimming and J lost 5 bases; unmatched junction nucleotides: 9. The CDR3 sequence: CASRIDRDRETQYF. CDR3 in DNA: TGTGCCAGCAGGATCGACAGGGATCGGGAGACCCAGTACTTC.

The chain has TRBV11-3 and TRBJ2-1; 9 bases align to TRBD1. Germline CDR1 SGHNT, CDR2 YENEEA. V gave up 4 bases and J gave up 1 base; unmatched junction bases: 5. This CDR3 spans 16 amino acids. In DNA form, the CDR3 reads TGTGCCAGCAGCTCTAGACAGGGGGGGTCCTACAATGAGCAGTTCTTC. This encodes CASSSRQGGSYNEQFF.